The 22 T cell receptor beta chains presented below share a single source sample, sequenced in a study of blood T cells in healthy people across ages. With a J-beta primer mix and a sample-barcoded 5' primer, a second PCR ran about 7 to 12 cycles. TCRdb redid the calling of the 5' RACE reads with MiXCR, one entry per CDR3 protein. The sample includes around 1,000,000 distinct CDR3 sequences, about 25% of them seen just once. These data were also filed under a second study, of T cells of mothers and their children.

Sequencing was carried out using blood. Every receptor here comes from a girl aged 2 to 10 in good health.

CDR3: CSGVLTPGELFF. The DNA for the CDR3 is TGCAGCGGGGTCCTAACCCCCGGGGAGCTGTTTTTT. This chain joins TRBV29-1 and TRBJ2-2, with D uncertain. Per the germline V gene, CDR1 is SQVTM and CDR2 is ANQGSEA. The CDR3 sequence is 12 residues long. V was pared by 7 bases and J by 6 bases, with 12 bases between.

The chain combines TRBV29-1 with TRBJ2-7, with TRBD2 as a possible D gene (5 bases). Germline lookup yields CDR1 SQVTM and CDR2 ANQGSEA. This CDR3 has 16 amino acids. V was trimmed by 0 bases and J by 4 bases, leaving 19 bases between them. Here the CDR3 DNA reads TGCAGCGTTGAAGATCTTAATTCGGACTCTTATTACGAGCAGTACTTC. It yields the protein CSVEDLNSDSYYEQYF.

This sequence joins TRBV29-1 and TRBJ1-2; unclear D gene. The V gene's germline CDR1 is SQVTM and CDR2 ANQGSEA. The V end was cut by 7 bases, the J end by 3 bases, with 6 bases between. This CDR3 is 10 amino acids long. CDR3 sequence reads: CSANDYGYTF. In DNA, the CDR3 is TGCAGCGCTAACGACTATGGCTACACCTTC. Supplemented by reference TRBV29-1 and TRBJ1-2, the full variable domain reads SAVISQKPSRDICQRGTSLTIQCQVDSQVTMMFWYRQQPGQSLTLIATANQGSEATYESGFVIDKFPISRPNLTFSTLTVSNMSPEDSSIYLCSANDYGYTFGSGTRLTVV.

V is TRBV7-2 and J is TRBJ1-1; perhaps TRBD1 as D (6 bases). There are 13 residues in the CDR3. Germline CDR1 and CDR2: SGHTA and FQGNSA. V lost 7 bases to trimming and J lost 5 bases, with 14 bases between them. The chain's CDR3 is CASNQDRTTEAFF. In DNA, the CDR3 is TGTGCCAGCAATCAAGACAGGACAACTGAAGCTTTCTTT.

In this sample, this clonotype turned up a few times. This chain joins TRBV12-3 or TRBV12-4 and TRBJ2-3; maybe TRBD2 (5 bases). V dropped 5 bases and J dropped 2 bases, with 14 bases sitting between them. The CDR3 has 15 amino acids. This CDR3 is CASSPATRPTDTQYF. The CDR3 bases are TGTGCCAGCAGTCCAGCAACTAGGCCCACAGATACGCAGTATTTT.

This clonotype has just a few counts. The chain employs TRBV13 and TRBJ2-1; 7 bases map to TRBD1. Germline V gene data show CDR1 as PRHDT and CDR2 as FYEKMQ (reference sequence). The ends lost 5 bases at V and 2 bases at J; junction bases unmatched: 6. This CDR3 is 15 amino acids long. CDR3 region: CASSETGIPYNEQFF. DNA of the CDR3: TGTGCCAGCAGCGAGACAGGGATCCCCTACAATGAGCAGTTCTTC.

This sequence joins TRBV6-2 or TRBV6-3 and TRBJ2-3; possible D gene TRBD2, 5 bases. The length of the CDR3 is 14 residues. Germline CDR1 MNHEY, CDR2 SVGEGT. V lost 10 bases and J lost 2, with 16 bases in between. The CDR3 spells CATKRTMLTDTQYF. The CDR3 DNA reads as TGTGCCACCAAGCGGACCATGCTCACAGATACGCAGTATTTT.

Details on this clonotype: Sequence at one end of the junction differs from germline and may be a read error. The chain carries TRBV6-1 and TRBJ2-5; the D gene could be TRBD1 or TRBD2 (5 bases each). The CDR3 has 14 residues. Per germline, CDR1 MNHNS and CDR2 SASEGT. The CDR3 loop is CASSERRLGETQYF. The CDR3 DNA sequence: TGTGCCAGCAGTGAACGCCGATTGGGGGAGACGCAGTACTTC.

The chain employs TRBV12-3 or TRBV12-4 and TRBJ2-2; TRBD1 matches at 7 bases. The ends lost 2 bases at V and 3 bases at J; junction bases unmatched: 12. The CDR3 length is 18 residues. The CDR3 spells CASSLPPWDSLYTGELFF. The DNA for the CDR3 is TGTGCCAGCAGTTTACCCCCTTGGGACAGCCTGTACACCGGGGAGCTGTTTTTT.

The table lists this clonotype with a count of one. The chain uses TRBV20-1 and TRBJ2-5, with TRBD1 as a possible D gene (6 bases). The tail of the sequence fits TRBJ2-7 better, so the J call may be wrong. The germline gives CDR1 DFQATT, CDR2 SNEGSKA (reference sequence). The CDR3 extends over 14 amino acids. The CDR3 nucleotides are TGCAGTGCTACCTTACAGGGACCCGTGGACGAGCAGTACTTC. Its protein product is CSATLQGPVDEQYF.

The chain has TRBV16 and TRBJ2-5; 12 nucleotides line up with TRBD2. The closer fit of TRBJ2-1 to the DNA end suggests the J call may be wrong. This CDR3 is built from 16 residues. CDR1 is KGHSY, CDR2 FQNENV, per germline. The CDR3, as DNA: TGTGCCAGCAGCCAATCGGCTAGCGGGAGGGGGAGTGAGCAGTTCTTC. Translating it yields CASSQSASGRGSEQFF.

This clonotype came up a few times. The V call is TRBV15, the J call TRBJ2-6; tentatively, D is TRBD2 (6 bases). CDR1 and CDR2 (germline): LNHNV, YYDKDF (reference sequence). The CDR3 is made up of 16 amino acids. Trimming stripped 3 bases from V and 1 base from J, with 10 bases between. For the CDR3, the DNA is TGTGCCACCAGCAGGACGGGGGTTTCTGGGGCCAACGTCCTGACTTTC. This translates into CATSRTGVSGANVLTF.

This clonotype was found many times. This chain joins TRBV9 and TRBJ1-2, with D unresolved. The CDR3 is made up of 13 amino acids. The V end was cut by 3 bases, the J end by 4 bases, with 10 bases between. Germline V gives CDR1 SGDLS, CDR2 YYNGEE. The CDR3 nucleotides are TGTGCCAGCAGCGCCCCCCTCGGCTATGGCTACACCTTC. Encoded protein: CASSAPLGYGYTF.

The CDR3 DNA reads as TGTGCCAGCAGCCAAGAACTAGCGGGAGTTATAGGGGCCAACGTCCTGACTTTC. As protein: CASSQELAGVIGANVLTF. The chain joins TRBV4-2 to TRBJ2-6; 11 bases fit TRBD2. Trimming cost V 0 bases and J 4 bases; bases outside gene matches: 5. From germline, CDR1 is LGHNA and CDR2 YNFKEQ. The CDR3 runs 18 residues.

The table lists this clonotype with a few counts. The gene calls are TRBV29-1 and TRBJ2-3; perhaps TRBD1 as D (5 bases). Germline V gene data show CDR1 as SQVTM and CDR2 as ANQGSEA. V dropped 0 bases and J dropped 3 bases, with 16 bases sitting between them. This CDR3 spans 16 amino acids. For the CDR3, the DNA is TGCAGCGTTGAAGAGTTGGGCAGGGTCACGACAGATACGCAGTATTTT. Translation gives CSVEELGRVTTDTQYF.

This chain connects TRBV14 to TRBJ2-1; 12 bases map to TRBD2. Germline loops: CDR1 SGHDN, CDR2 FVKESK. The junction had 6 bases not matched to a gene; V was cut back by 0 bases and J by 0 bases. CDR3 length: 19 amino acids. The CDR3 region is CASSQDPASGRVSYNEQFF. CDR3 coding DNA: TGTGCCAGCAGCCAAGATCCGGCTAGCGGGAGGGTCTCCTACAATGAGCAGTTCTTC.

The rearrangement links TRBV15 to TRBJ2-5; no clear D gene. The DNA end is more similar to TRBJ2-7, so the J call may be wrong. Germline CDR1 is LNHNV and CDR2 is YYDKDF (reference sequence). The CDR3 contains 15 residues. Here the CDR3 DNA reads TGTGCCACCAGCAGAGAGAGAAATTCACCTTACGAGCAGTACTTC. Protein product: CATSRERNSPYEQYF.

In the case of this clonotype: The germline gene is not matched at one end of the junction; a read error may be the cause. This rearrangement joins TRBV29-1 to TRBJ2-7; TRBD1 matches 8 bases. From germline, CDR1 is SQVTM and CDR2 ANQGSEA. The CDR3 contains 15 residues. CDR3 protein: CSVENGQGGSYEQYF. CDR3 coding DNA: TGTAGCGTTGAAAATGGACAGGGAGGCTCCTACGAGCAGTACTTC.

This chain connects TRBV28 to TRBJ2-7, with TRBD2 as a possible D gene (6 bases). The CDR3 covers 12 residues. V lost 11 bases and J lost 2, with 13 bases in between. CDR1 MDHEN and CDR2 SYDVKM come from the germline V gene. CDR3 region: CACSGRTYEQYF. In nucleotides, the CDR3 is TGTGCCTGCTCGGGGAGGACCTACGAGCAGTACTTC. Looking up the rest from reference TRBV28 and TRBJ2-7 gives the full variable domain: DVKVTQSSRYLVKRTGEKVFLECVQDMDHENMFWYRQDPGLGLRLIYFSYDVKMKEKGDIPEGYSVSREKKERFSLILESASTNQTSMYLCACSGRTYEQYFGPGTRLTVT.

V usage is TRBV5-1 and J usage is TRBJ1-2; D gene uncertain. Trimming took off 0 bases at V and 8 bases at J, with 11 bases between the two ends. This CDR3 region has 13 residues. Germline V gene data show CDR1 as SGHRS and CDR2 as YFSETQ. DNA of the CDR3: TGCGCCAGCAGCTTGGGGGTAACCGGGGGCTACACCTTC. Translating gives CASSLGVTGGYTF.

In its sample, this clonotype was seen many times. V usage is TRBV7-2 and J usage is TRBJ2-5; D is perhaps TRBD1 (5 bases). With the DNA end fitting TRBJ2-7 better, the J assignment may be wrong. CDR1 and CDR2 (germline): SGHTA, FQGNSA. There are 13 residues in the CDR3. The CDR3 DNA sequence: TGTGCCAGCAGCTTAAGTGACAGCTACGAGCAGTACTTC. Translated, it gives CASSLSDSYEQYF.

In its sample, this clonotype was seen many times. The rearrangement joins TRBV28 to TRBJ2-7; D uncertain. This CDR3 region has 12 residues. V was cut by 3 bases and J by 3 bases, with 6 bases left in between. CDR1 is MDHEN and CDR2 is SYDVKM in the germline V gene. CDR3 DNA: TGTGCCAGCAGTTTGGAAAACTACGAGCAGTACTTC. It codes for CASSLENYEQYF.